This TCR beta chain was sequenced for a study of CD8 T cells in ankylosing spondylitis (dated by TCRdb to 2016 to 2017). About the full investigation: To find TCR variants linked to disease, the study profiled T cell receptor beta repertoires in ankylosing spondylitis patients and healthy donors. The whole study cohort included under 140 healthy donors and 20 to 30 ankylosing spondylitis patients. Samples of peripheral blood were taken, and for ankylosing spondylitis patients, synovial fluid was collected as well.

The sample was run on an Illumina HiSeq 2500. TCR beta libraries were prepared by quantitative 5'-RACE with molecular barcodes. In the paper's pipeline: A new computational method, built on a probabilistic model of VDJ rearrangement, was used to identify disease-linked TCR variants. The raw public reads went through TCRdb reprocessing: fastp at Q25, MiXCR clone calling, in-frame beta chains kept. Each entry is one CDR3 protein sequence, shown with its most common DNA and genes. The V and J calls come from TCRdb's annotation, not from the publication. In this sample the table shows roughly 700,000 distinct CDR3 sequences, 15% to 20% of which occur a single time. The ten largest clones capture about 20% of the sample. This clonotype appeared many times. The antigen it binds to is not known. At one end the junction does not follow the germline gene, possibly because of a read error. The germline V gene gives CDR1 as KGHSH and CDR2 as LQKENI. From its cysteine to its phenylalanine, the CDR3 spans 13 amino acids. Only the CDR3 portion is preserved as DNA: 39 bases, with reading frame beginning at the first base.

Summary of the overall study and its limitations: A TCR beta motif made up of several highly homologous amino acid variants appeared to be characteristic of blood from ankylosing spondylitis patients. A CD8+ phenotype was shown by the disease-linked clones, which were found at relatively low frequencies in peripheral blood. Some of the motif variants had been reported before in the synovial fluid and blood of reactive arthritis patients, a finding that suggests common disease-initiation mechanisms. Significant enrichment of the disease-linked clones was reported in matched synovial fluid samples from ankylosing spondylitis patients.

This sequence was found in a male donor with ankylosing spondylitis. The specimen sequenced was blood, either unsorted or a sorted T cell fraction (not recorded which). Rearrangement joined TRBV18 to TRBJ1-1, with the D gene not clear enough to name. The CDR3 amino acid sequence is: CASSPTVNTEAFF. The DNA sequence is as follows: TGCGCCAGCAGCCCCACGGTGAACACTGAAGCTTTCTTT.